This TCR beta chain comes out of a study of blood T cell repertoires in COVID-19. On the study more broadly: PBMCs, B-cell-depleted T cells, or T cells provided the cDNA or gDNA that made up the material.

Recruitment covered under 25 US areas and drew participants whose ages spanned about 18 to 100 years. Cohorts were determined from participant-reported clinical history. Original data processing: Amplified reference gene primers provided the basis for estimating nucleated cell counts. Only in-frame clones appear in the TCRdb table, and some are missing; sequencing was by immunoSEQ multiplex PCR. The V and J calls and clone size were taken over from that table, and D and trimming were inferred from the DNA. The profile shows about 60,000 clones, approximately 80% of them singletons. CDR1 and CDR2 (germline): LGHDT, YNNKEL (reference sequence). Trimming cost V 3 bases and J 1 base, with 11 bases left between them. This CDR3 has 15 residues.

Sequenced material: PBMCs or T cells enriched from blood (not recorded which). The chain recombines TRBV3-1 (or the pseudogene TRBV3-2) with TRBJ2-3; D might be TRBD2 (6 bases). The TCR sequence derives from a woman aged 40 to 50 with acute COVID-19. CDR3 residues: CASSQAGPGTDTQYF. The CDR3 nucleotides are TGTGCCAGCAGCCAGGCGGGGCCGGGCACAGATACGCAGTATTTT.